These 5 T cell receptor beta chains were all obtained from the same sample, sequenced in a study of T cells in Graves' hyperthyroidism and ophthalmopathy. TCR beta CDR3 region amplification was performed from RNA transcripts. Carried out on the TCR CDR3, a first-round RT-PCR used the HTBI primer set. TCRdb passed the multiplex PCR reads through MiXCR, listing each CDR3 protein once. The table has 410,000 or so distinct CDR3 sequences, under 15% seen once. Specimen: blood. These TCRs come from a man aged 18 to 35 with Graves' ophthalmopathy.

This clonotype was detected ten times or more. The chain uses TRBV20-1 and TRBJ2-7; D remains unclear. V lost 5 bases to trimming and J lost 2 bases, with 7 bases between them. The CDR3 spans 11 residues. Germline V gives CDR1 DFQATT, CDR2 SNEGSKA (reference sequence). The CDR3 here is CSAPDAYEQYF. The CDR3 nucleotides are TGCAGTGCTCCGGATGCCTACGAGCAGTACTTC.

There are many counts of this clonotype. The V call is TRBV20-1, the J call TRBJ2-5; 10 bases match TRBD2. Germline V lookup: CDR1 DFQATT, CDR2 SNEGSKA (reference sequence). V was pared by 1 base and J by 4 bases, with 9 bases of the junction left unmatched. The CDR3 sequence is 16 residues long. CDR3 DNA: TGCAGTGCTAGAGCGCTAGCGGGGGCAGGTCGAGAGACCCAGTACTTC. This gives the protein CSARALAGAGRETQYF.

This clonotype was seen ten or more times. V usage is TRBV30 and J usage is TRBJ2-1; D is undetermined. Germline values: CDR1 GTSNPN, CDR2 SVGIG (reference sequence). The CDR3 runs 12 residues. V was clipped by 5 bases and J by 3 bases, with 8 bases between them. The CDR3 region has the DNA TGTGCCTGGTTTCAAAACTACAATGAGCAGTTCTTC. The encoded protein is CAWFQNYNEQFF. The full variable domain, in which reference TRBV30 and TRBJ2-1 provide the parts outside the CDR3, is SQTIHQWPATLVQPVGSPLSLECTVEGTSNPNLYWYRQAAGRGLQLLFYSVGIGQISSEVPQNLSASRPQDRQFILSSKKLLLSDSGFYLCAWFQNYNEQFFGPGTRLTVL.

The chain carries TRBV6-1 and TRBJ2-1; D possibly matches TRBD1 or TRBD2 (6 bases each). The CDR3 length is 15 residues. In germline, CDR1 is MNHNS, CDR2 SASEGT. Trimming pared 7 bases from V and 6 bases from J, leaving 19 bases between. The CDR3 reads CASTPSPEGGNEQFF. CDR3 DNA: TGTGCCAGCACCCCCTCCCCGGAGGGGGGCAATGAGCAGTTCTTC.

The V call is TRBV12-3 or TRBV12-4, the J call TRBJ2-1; D might be TRBD2 (5 bases). The CDR3 runs 12 residues. V was shortened by 2 bases and J by 15 bases, with 14 bases between the two germline ends. CDR3 nucleotide sequence: TGTGCCAGCAGTTTACAGGACTCGGATGCGTTCTTC. This gives the protein CASSLQDSDAFF.